The 19 T cell receptor beta chains reported below all come from one sample, sequenced in a study of T cells after yellow fever vaccination. TCRdb re-called the 5' RACE reads through MiXCR, storing one row per CDR3 protein. Of 500,000 to 650,000 distinct CDR3 sequences in the sample, approximately 16% were seen once. Source: PBMCs, taken 5 days after the first yellow fever vaccination. Every receptor here comes from a man between 18 and 35 years old who received the YFV17D yellow fever vaccine.

The V gene is TRBV9, the J gene TRBJ2-3, with unresolved D. The CDR3 totals 14 residues. V was pared by 0 bases and J by 5 bases, with 10 bases between. The germline CDR1 and CDR2 sequences are SGDLS and YYNGEE. For the CDR3, the DNA is TGTGCCAGCAGCGTAGGATCCAGGAGAGATACGCAGTATTTT. This sequence encodes CASSVGSRRDTQYF.

V gene TRBV6-4 combines with J gene TRBJ2-1; 7 bases are shared with TRBD2. This CDR3 is built from 15 residues. V gave up 6 bases and J gave up 2 bases; unmatched junction bases: 7. CDR1 and CDR2 (germline): MRHNA, SNTAGT. The CDR3 region has the DNA TGTGCCAGCAGCCTTACTAGCGAGCCCTACAATGAGCAGTTCTTC. As protein: CASSLTSEPYNEQFF.

This chain links TRBV15 with TRBJ1-4; D ambiguous. The germline V and J ends were trimmed by 1 base and 0 bases, with 6 bases remaining between them. This CDR3 contains 15 residues. CDR1 is LNHNV and CDR2 is YYDKDF in the germline V gene (reference sequence). CDR3 nucleotides: TGTGCCACCAGCAGAGCACAGACAACTAATGAAAAACTGTTTTTT. This gives the protein CATSRAQTTNEKLFF.

This clonotype has more than one count but fewer than ten. The chain carries TRBV6-1 and TRBJ2-7; 9 nucleotides align to TRBD1. The V and J ends lost 6 bases and 1 base, in that order; junction bases with no gene match: 10. Germline-derived CDR1 and CDR2 are MNHNS and SASEGT. The CDR3 contains 16 residues. The CDR3 loop reads CASSDLDRGASYEQYV. The CDR3 region has the DNA TGTGCCAGCAGCGACCTGGACAGGGGTGCGTCCTACGAGCAGTACGTC.

The J gene is TRBJ1-5, the V gene TRBV7-6; tentatively, D is TRBD1 (5 bases). The CDR3 loop spans 15 amino acids. V was trimmed by 5 bases and J by 2 bases, leaving 13 bases between them. Germline CDR1 reads SGHVS; CDR2 reads FNYEAQ. CDR3 bases: TGTGCCAGCAGCCCTGGGCGGGGCCGCAATCAGCCCCAGCATTTT. Translated: CASSPGRGRNQPQHF.

The chain employs TRBV5-1 and TRBJ2-7; D perhaps matches TRBD1 (6 bases). Looked up from germline, CDR1 is SGHRS and CDR2 is YFSETQ. The CDR3 runs 14 residues. The V end lost 4 bases, the J end lost 6 bases, and 17 bases lay between the germline ends. CDR3 nucleotide sequence: TGCGCCAGCAGCGTGGGGACATCGGGTGGCGAGCAGTACGTC. This translates into CASSVGTSGGEQYV.

The sample holds many counts of this clonotype. The chain has TRBV5-1 and TRBJ2-3, with TRBD2 matching 11 bases. The junction had 8 bases not matched to a gene; V was cut back by 2 bases and J by 6 bases. Germline CDR1 is SGHRS and CDR2 is YFSETQ. The CDR3 spans 16 residues. CDR3 sequence reads: CASSFGTSGAGDTQYF. The CDR3 DNA reads TGCGCCAGCAGCTTCGGGACTAGCGGTGCCGGGGATACGCAGTATTTT.

This clonotype was counted a few times. V is TRBV12-3 or TRBV12-4 and J is TRBJ1-2; tentatively, D is TRBD1 (5 bases). This CDR3 has 15 amino acids. Trimming removed 3 bases from V and 4 bases from J, with 15 bases in between. The CDR3 loop reads CASSFDTGPAYGYTF. CDR3 DNA sequence: TGTGCCAGCAGTTTCGACACAGGACCGGCCTATGGCTACACCTTC.

Note on this clonotype: Relative to the germline gene, one junction end is altered; a read error may explain this. The chain joins TRBV20-1 to TRBJ2-7; maybe TRBD2 (6 bases). The V gene's germline CDR1 is DFQATT and CDR2 SNEGSKA (reference sequence). This CDR3 has 12 residues. The DNA for the CDR3 is TGCAGTGCTAGAGGGGACTCCTTCGAGCAGTACTTC. Protein product: CSARGDSFEQYF.

This clonotype has just a few counts. V and J are TRBV20-1 and TRBJ2-7; perhaps TRBD2 as D (6 bases). V was trimmed by 2 bases and J by 2 bases, leaving 10 bases between them. CDR1 and CDR2 (germline): DFQATT, SNEGSKA (reference sequence). The CDR3 extends over 13 amino acids. CDR3 loop: CSARLGEAYEQYF. CDR3 nucleotide sequence: TGCAGTGCTAGATTGGGGGAGGCCTACGAGCAGTACTTC.

The chain is built from TRBV28 and TRBJ2-1, with D perhaps given as TRBD1 or TRBD2 (5 bases each). CDR3 length: 16 amino acids. Germline CDR1 and CDR2: MDHEN and SYDVKM. V lost 7 bases, J lost 6 bases, and 22 bases lay in between. In DNA, the CDR3 is TGTGCCAGCACTACGACCGGGACCGCGAGGGGCAATGAGCAGTTCTTC. This codes for CASTTTGTARGNEQFF.

The chain employs TRBV4-2 and TRBJ1-5; D unclear. The V gene lost 1 base and the J gene lost 3 bases, with 4 bases spanning the gap. Germline assignment: CDR1 LGHNA and CDR2 YNFKEQ. The length of the CDR3 is 13 residues. CDR3 protein: CASSQAHNQPQHF. The CDR3 DNA follows: TGTGCCAGCAGCCAAGCCCACAATCAGCCCCAGCATTTT.

The chain is built from TRBV7-3 and TRBJ2-2, with 9 bases aligning to TRBD1. The CDR3 contains 14 residues. The germline gives CDR1 SGHTA, CDR2 FQGTGA. The trim removed 8 bases at V and 4 bases at J, leaving 5 bases unmatched. The CDR3 sequence is CASSRQGVTGELFF. As DNA, the CDR3 is TGTGCCAGCTCCCGACAGGGGGTCACCGGGGAGCTGTTTTTT. The full variable domain, rest sourced from reference TRBV7-3 and TRBJ2-2, is GAGVSQTPSNKVTEKGKYVELRCDPISGHTALYWYRQSLGQGPEFLIYFQGTGAADDSGLPNDRFFAVRPEGSVSTLKIQRTERGDSAVYLCASSRQGVTGELFFGEGSRLTVL.

This clonotype was seen a few times. V usage is TRBV5-1 and J usage is TRBJ2-1; 16 positions agree with TRBD2. V dropped 9 bases and J dropped 9; count of bases not matched to a gene: 12. This CDR3 is built from 16 residues. CDR1 SGHRS and CDR2 YFSETQ come from the germline V gene. This CDR3 reads CATNLPGLAGGPEQFF. CDR3 in DNA: TGCGCCACCAACTTACCGGGACTAGCGGGGGGGCCTGAGCAGTTCTTC. Complete variable domain (other parts from reference TRBV5-1 and TRBJ2-1): KAGVTQTPRYLIKTRGQQVTLSCSPISGHRSVSWYQQTPGQGLQFLFEYFSETQRNKGNFPGRFSGRQFSNSRSEMNVSTLELGDSALYLCATNLPGLAGGPEQFFGPGTRLTVL.

In its sample, this clonotype was seen a few times. The chain couples TRBV6-5 to TRBJ1-2, with a possible D match to TRBD1 (5 bases). The CDR3 length is 16 residues. The germline V gene has CDR1 MNHEY and CDR2 SVGAGI. V was clipped by 1 base and J by 3 bases, with 15 bases between them. CDR3 region: CASSYWVGQGDYGYTF. In DNA, the CDR3 is TGTGCCAGCAGTTACTGGGTGGGTCAGGGCGACTATGGCTACACCTTC.

This clonotype was seen ten or more times. The chain joins TRBV6-2 or TRBV6-3 to TRBJ1-6; D remains ambiguous. V was trimmed by 2 bases and J by 8 bases, leaving 4 bases between them. CDR1 and CDR2 from the germline V gene are MNHEY and SVGEGT. This CDR3 contains 12 residues. The CDR3 is CASSYRDSPLHF. The CDR3 region has the DNA TGTGCCAGCAGTTACCGGGATTCACCCCTCCACTTT.

Ten or more counts support this clonotype. The chain links TRBV4-3 to TRBJ2-3; 11 bases agree with TRBD2. Per the germline V gene, CDR1 is LGHNA and CDR2 is YSLEER. This CDR3 is 17 amino acids long. The V gene end was trimmed by 0 bases and the J gene end by 6 bases; junction bases not matched to a gene: 8. The CDR3 is CASSQDTLAGGGDTQYF. CDR3 DNA: TGCGCCAGCAGCCAAGATACCCTAGCGGGGGGTGGGGATACGCAGTATTTT.

V is TRBV3-1 and J is TRBJ2-6; D is unclear. The germline V gene has CDR1 LGHDT and CDR2 YNNKEL (reference sequence). V shed 4 bases and J shed 0 bases, with 16 bases lying between them. The CDR3 runs 18 residues. The CDR3 loop is CASSPRWRVGSGANVLTF. CDR3 nucleotides: TGTGCCAGCAGCCCCCGTTGGCGTGTGGGCTCTGGGGCCAACGTCCTGACTTTC.

The rearrangement uses TRBV7-2 and TRBJ2-7; TRBD1 agrees at 12 bases. This CDR3 is built from 17 residues. Trimming removed 1 base from V and 3 bases from J; junction bases left unmatched: 7. Per germline, CDR1 SGHTA and CDR2 FQGNSA. The chain's CDR3 is CASSLVAGTGGYYEQYF. The CDR3 coding sequence is TGTGCCAGCAGCTTAGTAGCCGGGACAGGGGGCTACTACGAGCAGTACTTC.